These T cell receptor beta chains were read from a single sample in a study of cytomegalovirus exposure and HLA in healthy donors. Using immunoSEQ multiplex PCR, the repertoire was profiled, and TCRdb retains in-frame clones only, with some absent. The repertoire holds some 110,000 clones, with approximately 70% as singletons. Sequencing was performed on PBMCs. These receptors all come from a woman aged 30 to 39 in good health and CMV-seronegative. Each CDR3 is given with its conserved first and last residue. The order of the fields is clone size, V gene, D gene, J gene, CDR3 DNA, CDR3 protein. The D gene is left open where the match is weak. Where a row states a size, it is once, few, many or the class of an expanded clone; other rows omit it.

abundance: NA
v_gene: TRBV9
d_gene: TRBD2
j_gene: TRBJ2-3
CDR3nt: TGTGCCAGCAGCCCGGGGGGCGGGGGGTTTGTAGATACGCAGTATTTT
CDR3aa: CASSPGGGGFVDTQYF

abundance: few
v_gene: TRBV27
d_gene: TRBD1
j_gene: TRBJ1-5
CDR3nt: TGTGCCAGCAGCTCTTTCCAGCCAACGTCGACAGGGAGCAATCAGCCCCAGCATTTT
CDR3aa: CASSSFQPTSTGSNQPQHF

abundance: NA
v_gene: TRBV5-1
d_gene: NA
j_gene: TRBJ1-1
CDR3nt: TGCGCCAGCAGCTTCCCAGAAGCAGGGAACACTGAAGCTTTCTTT
CDR3aa: CASSFPEAGNTEAFF

abundance: NA
v_gene: TRBV6-5
d_gene: TRBD1
j_gene: TRBJ1-1
CDR3nt: TGTGCCAGCAGTTGCGGGACAGGGGGAGAAGCTTTCTTT
CDR3aa: CASSCGTGGEAFF

abundance: NA
v_gene: TRBV6-1
d_gene: TRBD1
j_gene: TRBJ2-7
CDR3nt: TGTGCCAGCATCCGGGGACAGGGAGGCGCCTACGAGCAGTACTTC
CDR3aa: CASIRGQGGAYEQYF

abundance: NA
v_gene: TRBV5-4
d_gene: NA
j_gene: TRBJ2-2
CDR3nt: TGTGCCAGCAGCCCTTACATCGGGGAGCTGTTTTTT
CDR3aa: CASSPYIGELFF

abundance: few
v_gene: TRBV27
d_gene: NA
j_gene: TRBJ1-2
CDR3nt: TGTGCCAGCAGCAACCCGGGGACTTATGGCTACACCTTC
CDR3aa: CASSNPGTYGYTF

abundance: once
v_gene: TRBV25-1
d_gene: TRBD1
j_gene: TRBJ2-7
CDR3nt: TGTGCCAGCAGTGACCGCACAGGGACAGGGAGTCTCGAGCAGTACTTC
CDR3aa: CASSDRTGTGSLEQYF

abundance: NA
v_gene: TRBV5-6
d_gene: NA
j_gene: TRBJ1-2
CDR3nt: TGTGCCAGCATCCTACAGGAACCCCCTAACTATGGCTACACCTTC
CDR3aa: CASILQEPPNYGYTF

abundance: NA
v_gene: TRBV5-8
d_gene: TRBD1
j_gene: TRBJ1-4
CDR3nt: TGTGCCAGCAGCTCCTACGGGACAGGGACTGAAAAACTGTTTTTT
CDR3aa: CASSSYGTGTEKLFF

abundance: NA
v_gene: TRBV6-5
d_gene: TRBD1
j_gene: TRBJ2-7
CDR3nt: TGTGCCAGCAGCCGACAGGGGGCTAGAATCGAGCAGTACTTC
CDR3aa: CASSRQGARIEQYF

abundance: NA
v_gene: TRBV4-3
d_gene: NA
j_gene: TRBJ1-2
CDR3nt: TGCGCCAGCAGGCCCGAGAGGTGGTTTAACTATGGCTACACCTTC
CDR3aa: CASRPERWFNYGYTF

abundance: NA
v_gene: TRBV20-1
d_gene: NA
j_gene: TRBJ1-2
CDR3nt: TGCAGTGCTAGATCGGTCTATGGCTACACCTTC
CDR3aa: CSARSVYGYTF

abundance: NA
v_gene: TRBV30
d_gene: NA
j_gene: TRBJ1-1
CDR3nt: TGTGCCTCGAGTCCCCAAATGAACACTGAAGCTTTCTTT
CDR3aa: CASSPQMNTEAFF

abundance: NA
v_gene: TRBV6-5
d_gene: NA
j_gene: TRBJ2-2
CDR3nt: TGTGCCAGCAGTGTCCTTTTCACCGGGGAGCTGTTTTTT
CDR3aa: CASSVLFTGELFF

abundance: few
v_gene: TRBV5-1
d_gene: TRBD1
j_gene: TRBJ1-2
CDR3nt: TGCGCCAGCATCCCCGGGACAGGGGAAGCTGACTATGGCTACACCTTC
CDR3aa: CASIPGTGEADYGYTF

abundance: NA
v_gene: TRBV27
d_gene: NA
j_gene: TRBJ1-6
CDR3nt: TGTGCCAGCAGTTTATGGAGTTCCTCACCCCTCCACTTT
CDR3aa: CASSLWSSSPLHF

abundance: NA
v_gene: TRBV4-2
d_gene: NA
j_gene: TRBJ2-2
CDR3nt: TGTGCCAGCAGCCAAAATCCTAGCGCAGCCACCGGGGAGCTGTTTTTT
CDR3aa: CASSQNPSAATGELFF

abundance: NA
v_gene: TRBV5-1
d_gene: NA
j_gene: TRBJ2-2
CDR3nt: TGCGCCAGCACCCCCTTAATGGATTCGGGGACCGGGGAGCTGTTTTTT
CDR3aa: CASTPLMDSGTGELFF

abundance: NA
v_gene: TRBV5-1
d_gene: NA
j_gene: TRBJ2-1
CDR3nt: TGCGCCAGCAGCCCCAGTGGAGGGTACAATGAGCAGTTCTTC
CDR3aa: CASSPSGGYNEQFF

abundance: NA
v_gene: TRBV30
d_gene: NA
j_gene: TRBJ2-5
CDR3nt: TGTGCCTGGAGTGTAGGCGGCGCAGAGACCCAGTACTTC
CDR3aa: CAWSVGGAETQYF

abundance: once
v_gene: TRBV18
d_gene: NA
j_gene: TRBJ2-2
CDR3nt: TGTGCCAGCTCATCGGGGCAGGGAGGCACCGGGGAGCTGTTTTTT
CDR3aa: CASSSGQGGTGELFF

abundance: NA
v_gene: TRBV4-3
d_gene: NA
j_gene: TRBJ2-7
CDR3nt: TGCGCCAGCAGCCAAGATAGAGTCTACGAGCAGTACTTC
CDR3aa: CASSQDRVYEQYF

abundance: NA
v_gene: TRBV19
d_gene: NA
j_gene: TRBJ1-5
CDR3nt: TGTGCCACCGCTTGGGCGAGGGATCAGCCCCAGCATTTT
CDR3aa: CATAWARDQPQHF

abundance: NA
v_gene: TRBV19
d_gene: NA
j_gene: TRBJ1-5
CDR3nt: TGTGCCAGTAGTGTAACAGAATCCAATCAGCCCCAGCATTTT
CDR3aa: CASSVTESNQPQHF

abundance: NA
v_gene: TRBV18
d_gene: NA
j_gene: TRBJ1-5
CDR3nt: TGTGCCAGCTCCGGAGGCAAGGGTCAGCCCCAGCATTTT
CDR3aa: CASSGGKGQPQHF

abundance: once
v_gene: TRBV4-2
d_gene: NA
j_gene: TRBJ1-1
CDR3nt: TGTGCCAGCAGCCACGCAGTGAACACTGAAGCTTTCTTT
CDR3aa: CASSHAVNTEAFF

abundance: NA
v_gene: TRBV2
d_gene: TRBD1
j_gene: TRBJ1-4
CDR3nt: TGTGCCAGCAGAGACAGGGGTACTAATGAAAAACTGTTTTTT
CDR3aa: CASRDRGTNEKLFF

abundance: NA
v_gene: TRBV6-5
d_gene: TRBD1
j_gene: TRBJ1-3
CDR3nt: TGTGCCAGCAGTTACGGGACAGGGAGTTCTGGAAACACCATATATTTT
CDR3aa: CASSYGTGSSGNTIYF

abundance: NA
v_gene: TRBV25-1
d_gene: NA
j_gene: TRBJ1-2
CDR3nt: TGTGCCAGCAGTGAATCAACAGGGAAAGCCTATGGCTACACCTTC
CDR3aa: CASSESTGKAYGYTF

abundance: NA
v_gene: TRBV30
d_gene: NA
j_gene: TRBJ1-4
CDR3nt: TGTGCCTGGAGTGTAGGGCGGACAGCTAATGAAAAACTGTTTTTT
CDR3aa: CAWSVGRTANEKLFF

abundance: NA
v_gene: TRBV18
d_gene: TRBD1
j_gene: TRBJ1-2
CDR3nt: TGTGCCAGCTCACCCGGACAGGGGGCGGGGTATGGCTACACCTTC
CDR3aa: CASSPGQGAGYGYTF

abundance: NA
v_gene: TRBV27
d_gene: NA
j_gene: TRBJ1-1
CDR3nt: TGTGCCAGCAGTTGGGGGGGGAACACTGAAGCTTTCTTT
CDR3aa: CASSWGGNTEAFF

abundance: NA
v_gene: TRBV5-1
d_gene: NA
j_gene: TRBJ2-3
CDR3nt: TGCGCCAGCAGGGAGAGGTTTGAGACAGATACGCAGTATTTT
CDR3aa: CASRERFETDTQYF

abundance: few
v_gene: TRBV9
d_gene: TRBD1
j_gene: TRBJ1-1
CDR3nt: TGTGCCAGCAGCGCCACAGGGGGCCAGAACACTGAAGCTTTCTTT
CDR3aa: CASSATGGQNTEAFF

abundance: NA
v_gene: TRBV28
d_gene: NA
j_gene: TRBJ1-2
CDR3nt: TGTGCCAGCACTTTGGGAGGGGCCTATGGCTACACCTTC
CDR3aa: CASTLGGAYGYTF

abundance: few
v_gene: TRBV6-6
d_gene: NA
j_gene: TRBJ1-4
CDR3nt: TGTGCCAGCAGTCCCCAGGGGTTGAAGAATGAAAAACTGTTTTTT
CDR3aa: CASSPQGLKNEKLFF

abundance: NA
v_gene: TRBV2
d_gene: TRBD2
j_gene: TRBJ2-7
CDR3nt: TGTGCCAGCAGTACTGGGACTAGAATACACGAGCAGTACTTC
CDR3aa: CASSTGTRIHEQYF

abundance: NA
v_gene: TRBV13
d_gene: NA
j_gene: TRBJ1-2
CDR3nt: TGTGCCAGCAGCCCCGTAACGGGTGCGGATGGCTACACCTTC
CDR3aa: CASSPVTGADGYTF

abundance: NA
v_gene: TRBV5-4
d_gene: TRBD2
j_gene: TRBJ2-7
CDR3nt: TGTGCCAGCAGCCAAGGACTAGCGGGGTCCTACGAGCAGTACTTC
CDR3aa: CASSQGLAGSYEQYF

abundance: NA
v_gene: TRBV7-9
d_gene: NA
j_gene: TRBJ2-3
CDR3nt: TGTGCCAGCAGCTTAGGCCAGGCTCTGGTAGATACGCAGTATTTT
CDR3aa: CASSLGQALVDTQYF

abundance: NA
v_gene: TRBV5-6
d_gene: TRBD1
j_gene: TRBJ1-2
CDR3nt: TGTGCCAGCAGCTTGGGGGACAGGGGTTATGGCTACACCTTC
CDR3aa: CASSLGDRGYGYTF